This T cell receptor (beta chain) appears in the sequencing data of a study of T cell repertoires in ileal Crohn's disease. V was trimmed by 4 bases and J by 6 bases, leaving 14 bases between them. CDR1 is SGHTS and CDR2 is YDEGEE in the germline V gene. There are 15 residues in the CDR3. The protocol was immunoSEQ multiplex PCR, while the TCRdb copy is restricted to in-frame clones and leaves out a portion. Here the sample spans about 17,000 clones, roughly 85% being singletons. The sequencing sample was made of ileal tissue. The chain has TRBV5-8 and TRBJ1-6, with D hard to call. The sequence derives from an adult with Crohn's disease. The CDR3 DNA reads as TGTGCCAGCAGCCGGCGAGGGCGGGGTAATTCACCCCTCCACTTT. It yields the protein CASSRRGRGNSPLHF.